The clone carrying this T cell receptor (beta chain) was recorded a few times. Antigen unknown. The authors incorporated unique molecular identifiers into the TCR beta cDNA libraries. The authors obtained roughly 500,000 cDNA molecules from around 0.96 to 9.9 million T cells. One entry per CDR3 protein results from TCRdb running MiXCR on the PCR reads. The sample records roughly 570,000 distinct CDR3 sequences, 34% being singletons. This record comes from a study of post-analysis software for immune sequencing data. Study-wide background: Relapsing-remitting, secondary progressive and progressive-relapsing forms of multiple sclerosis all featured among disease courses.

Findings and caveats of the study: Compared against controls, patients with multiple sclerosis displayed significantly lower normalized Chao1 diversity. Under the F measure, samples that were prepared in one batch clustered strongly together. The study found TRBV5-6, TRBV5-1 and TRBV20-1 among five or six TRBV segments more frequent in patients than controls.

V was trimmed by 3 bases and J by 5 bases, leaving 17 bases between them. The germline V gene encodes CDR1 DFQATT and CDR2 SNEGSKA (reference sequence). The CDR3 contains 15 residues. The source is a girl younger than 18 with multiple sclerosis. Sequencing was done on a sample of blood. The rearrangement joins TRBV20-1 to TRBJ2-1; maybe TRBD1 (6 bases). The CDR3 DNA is TGCAGTGCTAGCCGACCACAGGGTTGGGACAATGAGCAGTTCTTC. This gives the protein CSASRPQGWDNEQFF.